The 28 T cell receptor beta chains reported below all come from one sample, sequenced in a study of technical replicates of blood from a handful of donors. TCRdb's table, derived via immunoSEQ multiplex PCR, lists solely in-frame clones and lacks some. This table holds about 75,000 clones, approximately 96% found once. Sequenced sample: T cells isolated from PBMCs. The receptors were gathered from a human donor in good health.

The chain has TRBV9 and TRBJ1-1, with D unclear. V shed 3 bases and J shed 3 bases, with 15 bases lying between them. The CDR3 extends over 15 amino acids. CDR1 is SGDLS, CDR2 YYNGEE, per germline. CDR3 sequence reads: CASSGGGRSDTEAFF. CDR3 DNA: TGTGCCAGCAGCGGTGGAGGGAGGTCGGACACTGAAGCTTTCTTT.

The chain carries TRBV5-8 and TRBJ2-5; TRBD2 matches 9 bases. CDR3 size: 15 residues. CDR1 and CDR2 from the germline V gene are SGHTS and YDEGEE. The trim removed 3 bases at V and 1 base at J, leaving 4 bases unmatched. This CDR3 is CASSWTGLAQETQYF. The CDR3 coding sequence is TGTGCCAGCAGCTGGACGGGACTAGCCCAAGAGACCCAGTACTTC.

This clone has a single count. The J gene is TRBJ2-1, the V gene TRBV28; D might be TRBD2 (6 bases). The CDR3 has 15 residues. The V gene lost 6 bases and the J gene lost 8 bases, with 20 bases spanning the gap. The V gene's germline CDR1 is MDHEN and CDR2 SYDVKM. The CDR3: CASSLGTSRRDEQFF. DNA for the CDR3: TGTGCCAGCAGCCTAGGGACTTCCCGCCGGGATGAGCAGTTCTTC.

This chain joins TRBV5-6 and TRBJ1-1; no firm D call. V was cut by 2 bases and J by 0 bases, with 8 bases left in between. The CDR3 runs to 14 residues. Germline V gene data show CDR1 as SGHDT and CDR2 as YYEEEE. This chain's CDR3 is CASSLPGVNTEAFF. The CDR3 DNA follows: TGTGCCAGCAGCTTACCGGGAGTGAACACTGAAGCTTTCTTT.

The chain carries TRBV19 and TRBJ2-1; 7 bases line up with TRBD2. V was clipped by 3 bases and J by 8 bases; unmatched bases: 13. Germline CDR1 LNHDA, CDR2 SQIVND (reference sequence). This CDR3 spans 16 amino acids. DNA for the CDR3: TGTGCCAGTAGTATTCTTGGCGGGGGATTAGCCGATGAGCAGTTCTTC. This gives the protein CASSILGGGLADEQFF.

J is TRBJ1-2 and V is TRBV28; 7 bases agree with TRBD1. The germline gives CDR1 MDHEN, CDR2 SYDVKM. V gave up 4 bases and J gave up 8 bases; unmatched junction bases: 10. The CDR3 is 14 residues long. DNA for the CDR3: TGTGCCAGCAGTTACGGGACAGATGGGAGAGGCTACACCTTC. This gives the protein CASSYGTDGRGYTF.

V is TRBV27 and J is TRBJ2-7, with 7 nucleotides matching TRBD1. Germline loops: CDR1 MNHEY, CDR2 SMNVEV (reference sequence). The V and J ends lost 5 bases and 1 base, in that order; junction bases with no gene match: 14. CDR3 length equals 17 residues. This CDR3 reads CASSRIPGQAGSYEQYF. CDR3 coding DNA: TGTGCCAGCAGTAGAATCCCTGGACAGGCCGGTTCCTACGAGCAGTACTTC.

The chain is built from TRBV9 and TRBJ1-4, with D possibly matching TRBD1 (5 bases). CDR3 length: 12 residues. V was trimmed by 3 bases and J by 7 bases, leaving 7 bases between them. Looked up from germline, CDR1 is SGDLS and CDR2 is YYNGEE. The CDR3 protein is CASSGGGEKLFF. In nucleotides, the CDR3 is TGTGCCAGCAGCGGGGGGGGTGAAAAACTGTTTTTT.

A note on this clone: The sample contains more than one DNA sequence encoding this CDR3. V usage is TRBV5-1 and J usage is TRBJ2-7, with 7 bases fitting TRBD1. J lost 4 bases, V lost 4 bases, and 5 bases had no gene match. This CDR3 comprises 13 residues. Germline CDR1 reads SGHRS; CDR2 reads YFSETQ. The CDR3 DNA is TGCGCCAGCAGCCCGACAGGGTCGTACGAGCAGTACTTC. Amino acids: CASSPTGSYEQYF.

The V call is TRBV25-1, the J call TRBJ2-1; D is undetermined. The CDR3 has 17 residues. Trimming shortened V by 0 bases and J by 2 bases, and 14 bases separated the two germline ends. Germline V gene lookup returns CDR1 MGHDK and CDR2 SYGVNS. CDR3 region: CASSEYLTTTTYNEQFF. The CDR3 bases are TGTGCCAGCAGTGAATATCTCACTACAACGACCTACAATGAGCAGTTCTTC.

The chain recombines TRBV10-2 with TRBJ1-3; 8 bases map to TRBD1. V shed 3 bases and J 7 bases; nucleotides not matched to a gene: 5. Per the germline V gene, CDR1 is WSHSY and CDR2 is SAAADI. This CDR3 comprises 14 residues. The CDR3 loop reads CASSDGQGFNTIYF. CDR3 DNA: TGCGCCAGCAGTGATGGACAGGGATTCAACACCATATATTTT.

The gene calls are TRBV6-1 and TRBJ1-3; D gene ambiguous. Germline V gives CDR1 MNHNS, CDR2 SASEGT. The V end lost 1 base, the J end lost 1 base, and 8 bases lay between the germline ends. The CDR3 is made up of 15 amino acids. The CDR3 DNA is TGTGCCAGCAGTGAAGACGGTAAATCTGGAAACACCATATATTTT. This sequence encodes CASSEDGKSGNTIYF.

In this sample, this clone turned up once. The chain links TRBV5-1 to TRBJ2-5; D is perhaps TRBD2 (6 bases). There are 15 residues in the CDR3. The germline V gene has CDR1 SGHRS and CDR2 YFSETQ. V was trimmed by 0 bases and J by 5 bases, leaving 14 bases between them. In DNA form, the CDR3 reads TGCGCCAGCAGCTTGGGGGGCGGGATTGTGGAGACCCAGTACTTC. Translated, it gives CASSLGGGIVETQYF.

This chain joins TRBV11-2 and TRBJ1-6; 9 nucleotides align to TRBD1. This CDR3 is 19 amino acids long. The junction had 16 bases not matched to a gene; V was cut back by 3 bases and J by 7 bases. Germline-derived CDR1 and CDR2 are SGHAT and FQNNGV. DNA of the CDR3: TGTGCCAGCAGCTTCCCGCGGGGACAGGGTTTCCTTGGGAATTCACCCCTCCACTTT. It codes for CASSFPRGQGFLGNSPLHF.

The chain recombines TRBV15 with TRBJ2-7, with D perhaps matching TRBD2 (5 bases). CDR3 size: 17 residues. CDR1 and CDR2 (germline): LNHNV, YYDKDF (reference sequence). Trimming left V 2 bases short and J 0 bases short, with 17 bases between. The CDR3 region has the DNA TGTGCCACCAGCAGAATCTTCGGAGGCGCCAGCTCCTACGAGCAGTACTTC. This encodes CATSRIFGGASSYEQYF.

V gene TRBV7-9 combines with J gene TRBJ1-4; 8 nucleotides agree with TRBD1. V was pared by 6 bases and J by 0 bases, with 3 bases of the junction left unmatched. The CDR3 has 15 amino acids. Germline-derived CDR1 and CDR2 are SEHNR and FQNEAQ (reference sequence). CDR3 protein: CASSQGAATNEKLFF. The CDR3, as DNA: TGTGCCAGCAGTCAGGGGGCCGCAACTAATGAAAAACTGTTTTTT.

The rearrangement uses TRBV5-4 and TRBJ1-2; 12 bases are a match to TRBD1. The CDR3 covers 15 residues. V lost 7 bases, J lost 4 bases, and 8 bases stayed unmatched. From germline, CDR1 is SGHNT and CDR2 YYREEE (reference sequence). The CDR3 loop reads CASRTGTGGPYGYTF. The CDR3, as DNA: TGTGCCAGCCGCACCGGGACAGGGGGCCCCTATGGCTACACCTTC.

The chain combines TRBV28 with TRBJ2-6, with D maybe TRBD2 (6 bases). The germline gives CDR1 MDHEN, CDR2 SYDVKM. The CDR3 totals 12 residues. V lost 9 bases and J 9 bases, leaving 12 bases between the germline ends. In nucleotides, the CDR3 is TGTGCCAGTACGGGGGATGACAACGTCCTGACTTTC. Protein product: CASTGDDNVLTF.

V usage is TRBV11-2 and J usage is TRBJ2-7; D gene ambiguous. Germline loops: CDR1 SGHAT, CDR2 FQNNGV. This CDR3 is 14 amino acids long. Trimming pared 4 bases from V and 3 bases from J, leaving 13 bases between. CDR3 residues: CASSSVGGIYEQYF. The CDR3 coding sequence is TGTGCCAGCAGCTCCGTTGGTGGCATCTACGAGCAGTACTTC.

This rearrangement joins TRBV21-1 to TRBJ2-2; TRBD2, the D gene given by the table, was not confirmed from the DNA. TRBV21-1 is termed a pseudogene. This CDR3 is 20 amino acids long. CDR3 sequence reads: CASSTLLTPGLPANTGELFF. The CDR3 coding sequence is TGTGCCAGCAGCACCCTATTAACCCCGGGACTACCAGCGAACACCGGGGAGCTGTTTTTT.

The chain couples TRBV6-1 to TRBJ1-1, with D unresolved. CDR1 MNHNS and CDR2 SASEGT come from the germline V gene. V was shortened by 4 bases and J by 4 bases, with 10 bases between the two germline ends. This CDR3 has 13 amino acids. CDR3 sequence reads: CASSAGEVTEAFF. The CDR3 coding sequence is TGTGCCAGCAGTGCCGGGGAGGTCACTGAAGCTTTCTTT.

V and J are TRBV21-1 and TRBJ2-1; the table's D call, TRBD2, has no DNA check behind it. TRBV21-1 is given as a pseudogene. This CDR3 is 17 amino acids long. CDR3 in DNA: TGTGCCAGCAGCCTACGGACTAGCGGGAGGGCGTACAATGAGCAGTTCTTC. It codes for CASSLRTSGRAYNEQFF.

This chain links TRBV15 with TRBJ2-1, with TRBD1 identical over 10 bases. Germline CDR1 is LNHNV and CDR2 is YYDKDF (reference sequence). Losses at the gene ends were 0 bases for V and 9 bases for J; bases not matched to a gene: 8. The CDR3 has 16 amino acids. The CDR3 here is CATSRDLDRGQVEQFF. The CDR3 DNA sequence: TGTGCCACCAGCAGAGATCTCGACAGGGGGCAGGTTGAGCAGTTCTTC.

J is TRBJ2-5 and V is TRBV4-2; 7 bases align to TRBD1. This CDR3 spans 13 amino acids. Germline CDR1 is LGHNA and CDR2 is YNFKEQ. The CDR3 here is CTGARGYQETQYF. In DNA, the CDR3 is TGTACCGGCGCCAGGGGGTACCAAGAGACCCAGTACTTC.

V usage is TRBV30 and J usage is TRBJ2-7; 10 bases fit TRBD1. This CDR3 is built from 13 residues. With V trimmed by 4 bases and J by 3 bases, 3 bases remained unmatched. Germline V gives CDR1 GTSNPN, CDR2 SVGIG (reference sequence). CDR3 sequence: CAWKTGGFYEQYF. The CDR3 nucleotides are TGTGCCTGGAAGACAGGGGGCTTCTACGAGCAGTACTTC.

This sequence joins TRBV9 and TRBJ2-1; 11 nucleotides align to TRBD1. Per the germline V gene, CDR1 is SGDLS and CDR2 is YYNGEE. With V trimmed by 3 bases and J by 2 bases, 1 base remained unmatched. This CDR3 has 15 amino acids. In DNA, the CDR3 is TGTGCCAGCAGCGCGGGACAGGGGGCCTACAATGAGCAGTTCTTC. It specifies CASSAGQGAYNEQFF.

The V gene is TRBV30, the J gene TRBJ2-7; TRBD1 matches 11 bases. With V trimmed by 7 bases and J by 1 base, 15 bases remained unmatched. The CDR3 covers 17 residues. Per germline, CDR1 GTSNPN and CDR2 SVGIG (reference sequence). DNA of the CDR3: TGTGCCTCAACTCCTAAGACGGGACAGGGGGTTTCCTACGAGCAGTACTTC. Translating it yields CASTPKTGQGVSYEQYF.

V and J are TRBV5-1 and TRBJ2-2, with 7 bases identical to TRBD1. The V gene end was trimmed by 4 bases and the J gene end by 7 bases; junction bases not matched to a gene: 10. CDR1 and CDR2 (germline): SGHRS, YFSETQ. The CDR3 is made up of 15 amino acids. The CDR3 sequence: CASSVGQPFGGELFF. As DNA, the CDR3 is TGCGCCAGCAGCGTGGGACAGCCCTTCGGCGGGGAGCTGTTTTTT.